These 22 T cell receptor beta chains share one sample of origin, sequenced in a study of T cells expressing NK-cell markers. TCRdb reanalyzed the 5' RACE reads, giving one entry per CDR3 protein sequence and no DNA. The sample has about 370,000 distinct CDR3 sequences. Sequencing used blood T cells: a sorted CD56 or NKG2C T cell subset, CD4+ or CD8+ T cells, or bulk PBMC T cells (not recorded which). Receptors originate from a woman between 50 and 59 years old in good health.

The chain links TRBV4-1 to TRBJ2-2; TCRdb's D gene call, TRBD1, goes unchecked for lack of DNA. Germline V CDR1 and CDR2: MGHRA, YSYEKL. The CDR3 length is 16 residues. The CDR3 here is CASSQPGASNTGELFF.

The CDR3 protein is CASSLTRDPRPIQYF. The J gene is TRBJ2-4, the V gene TRBV7-8; TCRdb gives TRBD1 as the D gene, but with no DNA this cannot be confirmed. The CDR3 has 15 residues. CDR1 and CDR2 from the germline V gene are SGHVS and FQNEAQ.

The J gene is TRBJ1-2, the V gene TRBV6-2 or TRBV6-3. Germline CDR1 reads MNHEY; CDR2 reads SVGEGT. This CDR3 is 13 amino acids long. The CDR3 spells CASTTVQSHGYTF.

The chain employs TRBV18 and TRBJ2-5; TCRdb gives TRBD1 as the D gene, but with no DNA this cannot be confirmed. CDR1 KGHSH and CDR2 LQKENI come from the germline V gene. This CDR3 is 14 amino acids long. The CDR3: CASSPPARAETQYF.

Here the CDR3 reads CSAREDGRGRAFF. The chain carries TRBV20-1 and TRBJ1-1. The CDR3 contains 13 residues. CDR1 is DFQATT and CDR2 is SNEGSKA in the germline V gene (reference sequence).

V gene TRBV5-1 combines with J gene TRBJ2-2; TCRdb selects TRBD2, and the lack of DNA leaves this call unchecked. CDR1 is SGHRS and CDR2 is YFSETQ in the germline V gene. This CDR3 has 18 amino acids. CDR3 sequence: CASSWDPGLTKRSGELFF. Filled out from reference TRBV5-1 and TRBJ2-2, the complete variable domain reads KAGVTQTPRYLIKTRGQQVTLSCSPISGHRSVSWYQQTPGQGLQFLFEYFSETQRNKGNFPGRFSGRQFSNSRSEMNVSTLELGDSALYLCASSWDPGLTKRSGELFFGEGSRLTVL.

The CDR3 region is CASRSTVNTEAFF. The chain is built from TRBV4-1 and TRBJ1-1. CDR1 and CDR2 from the germline V gene are MGHRA and YSYEKL. The CDR3 is 13 residues long.

The gene calls are TRBV19 and TRBJ2-1; lacking DNA, the TRBD1 call made by TCRdb goes unchecked. Germline-derived CDR1 and CDR2 are LNHDA and SQIVND (reference sequence). The CDR3 is 13 amino acids. CDR3 sequence reads: CASIGGGFNEQFF.

The chain employs TRBV9 and TRBJ1-1; TCRdb's D call, TRBD1, is unchecked because there is no DNA. This CDR3 is 13 amino acids long. From germline, CDR1 is SGDLS and CDR2 YYNGEE. CDR3 in amino acids: CASSKQGSTEAFF.

V is TRBV14 and J is TRBJ2-1; the D call from TCRdb, TRBD1, cannot be confirmed without DNA. The CDR3 contains 16 residues. Per the germline V gene, CDR1 is SGHDN and CDR2 is FVKESK. CDR3 loop: CASSQLQGVSYNEQFF.

The CDR3 sequence is CSASSYRGGEQFF. The V call is TRBV20-1, the J call TRBJ2-1; TCRdb picks TRBD2, but there is no DNA to check that call. Germline CDR1 is DFQATT and CDR2 is SNEGSKA (reference sequence). The CDR3 is 13 residues long.

The chain has TRBV3-1 and TRBJ1-2. In germline, CDR1 is LGHDT, CDR2 YNNKEL (reference sequence). The CDR3 consists of 14 residues. CDR3 protein: CASSQVGLVHGYTF. The whole variable domain, filled in from reference TRBV3-1 and TRBJ1-2, reads DTAVSQTPKYLVTQMGNDKSIKCEQNLGHDTMYWYKQDSKKFLKIMFSYNNKELIINETVPNRFSPKSPDKAHLNLHINSLELGDSAVYFCASSQVGLVHGYTFGSGTRLTVV.

The gene calls are TRBV29-1 and TRBJ1-4. CDR1 is SQVTM and CDR2 is ANQGSEA in the germline V gene. The CDR3 has 11 residues. The CDR3 reads CSVDTNEKLFF.

This chain joins TRBV20-1 and TRBJ2-2; the D call from TCRdb, TRBD1, cannot be confirmed without DNA. The CDR3 runs to 17 residues. From germline, CDR1 is DFQATT and CDR2 SNEGSKA (reference sequence). CDR3 residues: CSARPHRGQPNTGELFF.

The genes are TRBV29-1 and TRBJ1-1. There are 12 residues in the CDR3. The germline CDR1 and CDR2 sequences are SQVTM and ANQGSEA. CDR3 residues: CSVVRESPEAFF.

The chain is built from TRBV12-3 or TRBV12-4 and TRBJ1-2; checking the TCRdb D call of TRBD1 is not possible without DNA. The CDR3 contains 13 residues. The CDR3 loop is CASNQDRDYGYTF.

V gene TRBV28 combines with J gene TRBJ2-1; TCRdb designates TRBD2, a call that cannot be tested without DNA. The germline CDR1 and CDR2 sequences are MDHEN and SYDVKM. The CDR3 is made up of 14 amino acids. CDR3 region: CASSSEGGNNEQFF.

The gene calls are TRBV4-1 and TRBJ1-2. Germline loops: CDR1 MGHRA, CDR2 YSYEKL. This CDR3 spans 15 amino acids. The CDR3 sequence: CASSQSAGRLGGYTF.

The genes are TRBV11-2 and TRBJ2-3; checking the TCRdb D call of TRBD2 is not possible without DNA. Per germline, CDR1 SGHAT and CDR2 FQNNGV. This CDR3 is built from 16 residues. CDR3 in amino acids: CASSPLTGRASDTQYF. The complete variable domain, with remaining parts taken from reference TRBV11-2 and TRBJ2-3, reads EAGVAQSPRYKIIEKRQSVAFWCNPISGHATLYWYQQILGQGPKLLIQFQNNGVVDDSQLPKDRFSAERLKGVDSTLKIQPAKLEDSAVYLCASSPLTGRASDTQYFGPGTRLTVL.

This chain uses TRBV7-9 with TRBJ2-2. The CDR3 runs to 14 residues. Germline-derived CDR1 and CDR2 are SEHNR and FQNEAQ (reference sequence). The CDR3 is CASSPSAATGELFF.

The chain is built from TRBV9 and TRBJ2-7; the D call from TCRdb, TRBD1, cannot be confirmed without DNA. CDR1 and CDR2 from the germline V gene are SGDLS and YYNGEE. This CDR3 contains 15 residues. The CDR3 spells CASSVGGDPNYEQYF.

The chain is built from TRBV4-1 and TRBJ2-1. This CDR3 is 11 amino acids long. From germline, CDR1 is MGHRA and CDR2 YSYEKL. The CDR3 reads CASSQNNEQFF.